Below are 22 T cell receptor beta chains sequenced from a single sample in a study of cytomegalovirus exposure and HLA in healthy donors (dated by TCRdb to the late 2010s). Library preparation employed the immunoSEQ multiplex PCR assay. A mixture of 60 forward primers for TCR Vbeta segments and 13 reverse primers for TCR Jbeta segments was used in the multiplex PCR. This immuneACCESS table, as held by TCRdb, lists in-frame sequences with V and J called but not all clones. Of the missing ones, under half trace to an unresolved V gene in checked studies; the others have no known cause. For this sample there are 150,000 to 200,000 clones; 80% to 85% appear just once. The biggest ten clones account for roughly 1.9% of the sample. Specimen: PBMCs. The source is a human donor in good health.

This clone was seen once. The V gene is TRBV2, the J gene TRBJ2-3; maybe TRBD2 (6 bases). The CDR3 totals 12 residues. Between the trimmed V and J ends, which lost 5 bases and 11 bases, there was a span of 14 bases. Germline V gene data show CDR1 as SNHLY and CDR2 as FYNNEI. This CDR3 is CASSSTSREQYF. CDR3 nucleotide sequence: TGTGCCAGCAGTTCTACTAGCAGGGAGCAGTATTTT. The complete variable domain, with remaining parts taken from reference TRBV2 and TRBJ2-3, reads EPEVTQTPSHQVTQMGQEVILRCVPISNHLYFYWYRQILGQKVEFLVSFYNNEISEKSEIFDDQFSVERPDGSNFTLKIRSTKLEDSAMYFCASSSTSREQYFGPGTRLTVL.

This chain links TRBV5-1 with TRBJ1-1; D gene ambiguous. Per the germline V gene, CDR1 is SGHRS and CDR2 is YFSETQ. V was pared by 0 bases and J by 0 bases, with 9 bases between. This CDR3 contains 15 residues. DNA for the CDR3: TGCGCCAGCAGCTTGGAGAGAGGCCTGAACACTGAAGCTTTCTTT. This sequence encodes CASSLERGLNTEAFF.

The chain carries TRBV7-8 and TRBJ2-1, with 8 bases fitting TRBD1. The germline V gene has CDR1 SGHVS and CDR2 FQNEAQ. V was pared by 3 bases and J by 0 bases, with 1 base of the junction left unmatched. This CDR3 is 15 amino acids long. CDR3 in amino acids: CASSFGTGSYNEQFF. The CDR3 bases are TGTGCCAGCAGCTTTGGGACAGGCTCCTACAATGAGCAGTTCTTC.

The chain has TRBV19 and TRBJ2-1; 9 positions match TRBD1. The CDR3 covers 13 residues. The V gene's germline CDR1 is LNHDA and CDR2 SQIVND (reference sequence). V dropped 7 bases and J dropped 8; count of bases not matched to a gene: 6. Here the CDR3 reads CASNTGGSYEQFF. The CDR3 DNA follows: TGTGCCAGTAACACAGGGGGCAGCTATGAGCAGTTCTTC.

J is TRBJ2-7 and V is TRBV2, with 11 bases lining up with TRBD2. This CDR3 is 19 amino acids long. The germline CDR1 and CDR2 sequences are SNHLY and FYNNEI. V lost 3 bases to trimming and J lost 6 bases; unmatched junction nucleotides: 19. CDR3: CASSEEASGGPFRPLEQYF. The DNA for the CDR3 is TGTGCCAGCAGTGAGGAGGCTAGCGGGGGGCCATTTCGCCCTCTCGAGCAGTACTTC.

The rearrangement joins TRBV19 to TRBJ1-5; D is possibly TRBD1 (5 bases). Germline V gives CDR1 LNHDA, CDR2 SQIVND (reference sequence). Trimming pared 3 bases from V and 2 bases from J, leaving 17 bases between. The CDR3 totals 17 residues. CDR3 sequence (DNA): TGTGCCAGTAGTATTGAGGACCGGGGGAAGCGCAATCAGCCCCAGCATTTT. Its translation is CASSIEDRGKRNQPQHF.

The chain employs TRBV9 and TRBJ1-2, with 8 bases matching TRBD1. This CDR3 comprises 13 residues. CDR1 is SGDLS and CDR2 is YYNGEE in the germline V gene. V lost 5 bases, J lost 3 bases, and 3 bases stayed unmatched. The CDR3 sequence: CASSEQGDYGYTF. The CDR3 coding sequence is TGTGCCAGCAGTGAACAGGGGGACTATGGCTACACCTTC.

The CDR3 loop is CASSERAAGETQYF. Here the CDR3 DNA reads TGTGCCAGCAGTGAAAGGGCGGCGGGTGAGACCCAGTACTTC. The chain recombines TRBV6-1 with TRBJ2-5; tentative D call: TRBD2 (5 bases). CDR3 length: 14 residues. Between the trimmed V and J ends, which lost 2 bases and 5 bases, there was a span of 12 bases. Germline CDR1 MNHNS, CDR2 SASEGT.

The DNA of the CDR3 is TGTGCCAGCAGCCGGGTAGGGGTGAGCTCTGGAAACACCATATATTTT. As protein: CASSRVGVSSGNTIYF. The chain joins TRBV7-9 to TRBJ1-3, with a possible D match to TRBD1 (5 bases). CDR1 and CDR2 from the germline V gene are SEHNR and FQNEAQ (reference sequence). This CDR3 region has 16 residues. V shed 5 bases and J shed 0 bases, with 14 bases lying between them.

V gene TRBV7-9 combines with J gene TRBJ2-5; D is unresolved. Germline loops: CDR1 SEHNR, CDR2 FQNEAQ (reference sequence). The CDR3 is 12 amino acids. V was cut by 1 base and J by 5 bases, with 5 bases left in between. CDR3 coding DNA: TGTGCCAGCAGCTTAGTTGGCGAGACCCAGTACTTC. Translation gives CASSLVGETQYF.

The chain couples TRBV11-3 to TRBJ1-6; D might be TRBD1 (5 bases). Trimming stripped 4 bases from V and 14 bases from J, with 15 bases between. The CDR3 contains 13 residues. Germline V gene sequence: CDR1 SGHNT, CDR2 YENEEA. The CDR3 sequence is CASSSVTAQALHF. The CDR3 DNA is TGTGCCAGCAGCTCCGTGACAGCGCAGGCCCTCCACTTT.

The CDR3 nucleotides are TGTGCCTGGAAGGGTGAGGGGGGGGTCGCCTACGAGCAGTACTTC. Its protein product is CAWKGEGGVAYEQYF. This chain uses TRBV30 with TRBJ2-7; tentative D call: TRBD2 (7 bases). CDR1 and CDR2 from the germline V gene are GTSNPN and SVGIG (reference sequence). The CDR3 has 15 residues. Trimming cost V 4 bases and J 2 bases, with 18 bases left between them. The whole variable domain, remainder taken from reference TRBV30 and TRBJ2-7, is SQTIHQWPATLVQPVGSPLSLECTVEGTSNPNLYWYRQAAGRGLQLLFYSVGIGQISSEVPQNLSASRPQDRQFILSSKKLLLSDSGFYLCAWKGEGGVAYEQYFGPGTRLTVT.

The J gene is TRBJ2-1, the V gene TRBV5-1; D might be TRBD2 (5 bases). Germline CDR1 reads SGHRS; CDR2 reads YFSETQ. Trimming stripped 5 bases from V and 0 bases from J, with 6 bases between. The CDR3 loop spans 13 amino acids. The CDR3 nucleotides read TGCGCCAGCAGTACTAGCTCCTACAATGAGCAGTTCTTC. The encoded protein is CASSTSSYNEQFF. Full variable domain (rest looked up from reference TRBV5-1 and TRBJ2-1): KAGVTQTPRYLIKTRGQQVTLSCSPISGHRSVSWYQQTPGQGLQFLFEYFSETQRNKGNFPGRFSGRQFSNSRSEMNVSTLELGDSALYLCASSTSSYNEQFFGPGTRLTVL.

This clone has a handful of counts. V usage is TRBV5-4 and J usage is TRBJ2-7, with 7 bases aligning to TRBD1. The length of the CDR3 is 15 residues. The germline gives CDR1 SGHNT, CDR2 YYREEE (reference sequence). V trimming: 1 base; J trimming: 3 bases; junction bases outside the gene matches: 7. Here the CDR3 reads CASSLPGTVNYEQYF. The CDR3 bases are TGTGCCAGCAGCTTGCCCGGGACAGTGAACTACGAGCAGTACTTC.

The genes are TRBV4-3 and TRBJ1-6, with D possibly TRBD1 on 6 matching bases. V was pared by 0 bases and J by 3 bases, with 12 bases between. Germline CDR1 LGHNA, CDR2 YSLEER. The CDR3 has 17 residues. CDR3: CASSQDPTGNYNSPLHF. CDR3 sequence (DNA): TGCGCCAGCAGCCAAGATCCCACAGGGAACTATAATTCACCCCTCCACTTT.

The V and J genes are TRBV19 and TRBJ2-7; D unresolved. The CDR3 covers 13 residues. V was trimmed by 5 bases and J by 0 bases, leaving 8 bases between them. The germline V gene encodes CDR1 LNHDA and CDR2 SQIVND (reference sequence). The CDR3 region has the DNA TGTGCCAGTAGTTGGCAGATCTCCTACGAGCAGTACTTC. Translating it yields CASSWQISYEQYF.

This sequence joins TRBV7-2 and TRBJ2-7; TRBD1 agrees at 7 bases. Unmatched junction bases numbered 4, after V lost 6 bases and J lost 2 bases. This CDR3 region has 13 residues. The V gene's germline CDR1 is SGHTA and CDR2 FQGNSA. The CDR3 region is CASSRGQAYEQYF. The CDR3 DNA is TGTGCCAGCAGTCGAGGACAGGCCTACGAGCAGTACTTC.

The genes are TRBV10-1 and TRBJ1-1; D is uncertain. V lost 4 bases, J lost 5 bases, and 14 bases lay in between. The CDR3 runs to 14 residues. The germline gives CDR1 WNHNN, CDR2 SYGVQD (reference sequence). CDR3 residues: CASSVIRYGTEAFF. The CDR3 DNA reads TGCGCCAGCAGTGTCATCCGTTACGGGACTGAAGCTTTCTTT.

The chain employs TRBV5-1 and TRBJ2-3; tentatively, D is TRBD2 (5 bases). The CDR3 is 16 amino acids. Trimming cost V 0 bases and J 2 bases, with 13 bases left between them. The V gene's germline CDR1 is SGHRS and CDR2 YFSETQ. CDR3 in amino acids: CASSLGGRGPTDTQYF. DNA of the CDR3: TGCGCCAGCAGCTTGGGAGGTCGGGGTCCCACAGATACGCAGTATTTT.

The chain joins TRBV9 to TRBJ2-7; the match to TRBD1 covers 11 bases. The V gene's germline CDR1 is SGDLS and CDR2 YYNGEE. The CDR3 totals 15 residues. Trimming took 4 bases from V and 1 from J; bases not matched to a gene: 4. Here the CDR3 reads CASSSRDRGSYEQYF. CDR3 sequence (DNA): TGTGCCAGCAGCAGCCGGGACAGGGGGTCCTACGAGCAGTACTTC.

This rearrangement joins TRBV4-1 to TRBJ2-7, with 9 bases fitting TRBD2. The CDR3 length is 15 residues. After removal of 4 bases from V and 3 bases from J, the junction contained 7 bases not matched to a gene. CDR1 and CDR2 from the germline V gene are MGHRA and YSYEKL. CDR3 protein: CASSRLAGVLYEQYF. The CDR3, as DNA: TGCGCCAGCAGCCGATTAGCGGGGGTGCTCTACGAGCAGTACTTC.

This chain links TRBV20-1 with TRBJ2-5; D uncertain. The CDR3 loop spans 11 amino acids. CDR1 DFQATT and CDR2 SNEGSKA come from the germline V gene (reference sequence). Trimming shortened V by 3 bases and J by 4 bases, and 6 bases separated the two germline ends. The CDR3 region has the DNA TGCAGTGCTAGCCCGGGAGAGACCCAGTACTTC. Translated, it gives CSASPGETQYF.